The 21 T cell receptor beta chains given below trace back to one sample, sequenced in a study of blood T cells in healthy people across ages. A second PCR, run for about 6 to 11 cycles, used a sample-barcoded 5' primer plus a J-beta primer mix. TCRdb recomputed calls from the 5' RACE reads with MiXCR, one row per CDR3 protein. This sample has roughly 2 million distinct CDR3 sequences, with around 50% found just once. The source material was blood. Source of these receptors: a middle-aged woman in good health.

This chain uses TRBV20-1 with TRBJ2-7; D is unresolved. Trimming cost V 6 bases and J 1 base, with 7 bases left between them. This CDR3 region has 11 residues. The germline V gene has CDR1 DFQATT and CDR2 SNEGSKA (reference sequence). In DNA, the CDR3 is TGCAGTGCCCCCGTTTCCTACGAGCAGTACTTC. Translated: CSAPVSYEQYF.

This clonotype was seen more than once but under ten times. The V call is TRBV7-8, the J call TRBJ2-5; 9 positions match TRBD1. Germline CDR1 SGHVS, CDR2 FQNEAQ. The V segment lost 5 bases and the J segment 2 bases; nucleotides outside the gene matches: 9. The CDR3 runs 16 residues. The CDR3 reads CASSPYSGTGQETQYF. The CDR3 DNA follows: TGTGCCAGCAGCCCCTACTCCGGGACAGGGCAAGAGACCCAGTACTTC.

The J gene is TRBJ1-2, the V gene TRBV4-3; maybe TRBD1 (6 bases). Germline V gives CDR1 LGHNA, CDR2 YSLEER. V lost 2 bases and J 5 bases, leaving 15 bases between the germline ends. This CDR3 region has 15 residues. As DNA, the CDR3 is TGCGCCAGCAGCCAAACAGGGATGGGGGTATATGGCTACACCTTC. Translating gives CASSQTGMGVYGYTF.

This rearrangement joins TRBV20-1 to TRBJ1-2; the D gene is possibly TRBD1 (5 bases). There are 15 residues in the CDR3. Germline CDR1 and CDR2: DFQATT and SNEGSKA (reference sequence). Trimming removed 3 bases at V and 6 bases at J, with 20 bases between. CDR3 in DNA: TGCAGTGCTAGGCATTTTGGGGGGAACGGGGATGGCTACACCTTC. Protein product: CSARHFGGNGDGYTF.

This clonotype appeared many times. Mismatch with germline at one junction end may stem from a read error. V gene TRBV18 combines with J gene TRBJ2-1; 7 nucleotides align to TRBD2. This CDR3 region has 13 residues. Germline loops: CDR1 KGHSH, CDR2 LQKENI. The CDR3 loop is CASSPGGGNEQFF. Here the CDR3 DNA reads TGCGCCAGCAGCCCCGGCGGGGGCAATGAGCAGTTCTTC.

This clonotype was seen more than once but under ten times. V and J are TRBV6-2 or TRBV6-3 and TRBJ2-7; TRBD1 aligns across 8 bases. The CDR3 runs to 13 residues. V gave up 6 bases and J gave up 5 bases; unmatched junction bases: 6. Germline V gives CDR1 MNHEY, CDR2 SVGEGT. CDR3 residues: CASSQDRDHEQYF. CDR3 DNA: TGTGCCAGCAGCCAGGACAGGGACCACGAGCAGTACTTC.

Concerning this clonotype: The junction shows a germline mismatch at one end, possibly a read error. The chain is built from TRBV20-1 and TRBJ2-1; a possible D gene is TRBD1 (6 bases). This CDR3 has 13 amino acids. From germline, CDR1 is DFQATT and CDR2 SNEGSKA (reference sequence). The CDR3 spells CSCPQDWDNERFF. The CDR3 DNA sequence: TGCAGTTGTCCTCAGGACTGGGACAATGAGCGGTTCTTC.

J is TRBJ2-3 and V is TRBV6-1; D is unresolved. The CDR3 is made up of 13 amino acids. Germline V gene sequence: CDR1 MNHNS, CDR2 SASEGT. V was pared by 2 bases and J by 5 bases, with 8 bases between. Written as DNA, the CDR3 is TGTGCCAGCAGTGAATGGACCCGAGATACGCAGTATTTT. This translates into CASSEWTRDTQYF.

The chain has TRBV9 and TRBJ2-3; TRBD1 matches at 10 bases. The V gene end was trimmed by 5 bases and the J gene end by 3 bases; junction bases not matched to a gene: 6. CDR1 SGDLS and CDR2 YYNGEE come from the germline V gene. This CDR3 region has 15 residues. DNA for the CDR3: TGTGCCAGCAGTCCTGACAGGGGGCAAACAGATACGCAGTATTTT. Translating gives CASSPDRGQTDTQYF.

This clonotype was seen a few times. The chain carries TRBV4-3 and TRBJ1-2, with D possibly matching TRBD1 (5 bases). V gave up 5 bases and J gave up 3 bases, with 13 bases separating them. The CDR3 is 14 residues long. The germline V gene encodes CDR1 LGHNA and CDR2 YSLEER. The CDR3 DNA reads as TGCGCCAGCAGCGGAGTAGTAGGGGACTATGGCTACACCTTC. It codes for CASSGVVGDYGYTF.

This clonotype was found a few times. The V gene is TRBV4-2, the J gene TRBJ2-1, with a weak D call TRBD2 (6 bases). The germline CDR1 and CDR2 sequences are LGHNA and YNFKEQ. The CDR3 is 14 residues long. V lost 4 bases and J lost 4, with 11 bases in between. The CDR3 DNA follows: TGTGCCAGCAGCCCGGGGGTGAATTACAATGAGCAGTTCTTC. This codes for CASSPGVNYNEQFF.

The sample holds many counts of this clonotype. The V and J genes are TRBV4-3 and TRBJ1-6; TRBD1 agrees at 7 bases. The junction had 7 bases not matched to a gene; V was cut back by 4 bases and J by 7 bases. Germline lookup yields CDR1 LGHNA and CDR2 YSLEER. The CDR3 consists of 15 residues. As DNA, the CDR3 is TGCGCCAGCAGCCCCTACAGGGGATCCAATTCACCCCTCCACTTT. It translates to CASSPYRGSNSPLHF.

Ten or more counts support this clonotype. This chain uses TRBV4-3 with TRBJ2-1; D unclear. CDR1 is LGHNA, CDR2 YSLEER, per germline. The CDR3 has 11 residues. Deletions cut 0 bases from V and 12 bases from J, with 6 bases between. CDR3 residues: CASSQEGPQFF. Written as DNA, the CDR3 is TGCGCCAGCAGCCAAGAGGGTCCGCAGTTCTTC.

The CDR3 region is CSILPDRINYGYTF. The CDR3 region has the DNA TGCAGCATACTCCCGGATCGAATCAACTATGGCTACACCTTC. This chain uses TRBV29-1 with TRBJ1-2; D remains ambiguous. CDR3 size: 14 residues. In germline, CDR1 is SQVTM, CDR2 ANQGSEA. The V end lost 8 bases, the J end lost 2 bases, and 18 bases lay between the germline ends.

The V gene is TRBV16, the J gene TRBJ2-5; weak D call: TRBD1 (6 bases). CDR3 size: 15 residues. V gave up 1 base and J gave up 2 bases, with 11 bases separating them. Germline V lookup: CDR1 KGHSY, CDR2 FQNENV. CDR3: CASSQFDRTQETQYF. The CDR3 coding sequence is TGTGCCAGCAGCCAATTCGACAGGACACAAGAGACCCAGTACTTC.

This clonotype was seen a single time. The CDR3 protein is CASSLVDKFYEQYF. In nucleotides, the CDR3 is TGTGCCAGCAGCTTAGTCGACAAATTCTACGAGCAGTACTTC. The genes are TRBV7-8 and TRBJ2-7, with no clear D. Germline assignment: CDR1 SGHVS and CDR2 FQNEAQ. This CDR3 has 14 residues. Trimming stripped 1 base from V and 3 bases from J, with 10 bases between.

This clonotype was seen a few times. V is TRBV7-2 and J is TRBJ2-3; D is undetermined. The CDR3 totals 15 residues. The germline V and J ends were trimmed by 4 bases and 2 bases, with 13 bases remaining between them. In germline, CDR1 is SGHTA, CDR2 FQGNSA. The CDR3 here is CASSSIAVPTDTQYF. The CDR3 DNA reads as TGTGCCAGCAGCTCAATAGCCGTCCCCACAGATACGCAGTATTTT.

The rearrangement joins TRBV6-5 to TRBJ2-1; 14 bases align to TRBD2. Germline CDR1 and CDR2: MNHEY and SVGAGI. The junction had 6 bases not matched to a gene; V was cut back by 8 bases and J by 9 bases. CDR3 length: 14 amino acids. The chain's CDR3 is CASERLAGGLEQFF. CDR3 bases: TGTGCCAGCGAAAGACTAGCGGGGGGGCTTGAGCAGTTCTTC.

This clonotype turned up a few times. The rearrangement joins TRBV6-6 to TRBJ2-5, with TRBD2 matching over 7 bases. Per germline, CDR1 MNHNY and CDR2 SVGAGI (reference sequence). The CDR3 consists of 14 residues. The J segment lost 5 bases and the V segment lost 0 bases, leaving 3 bases of the junction unmatched. In DNA, the CDR3 is TGTGCCAGCAGTTACTCTACTAGCGCGGAGACCCAGTACTTC. Translated: CASSYSTSAETQYF.

This clonotype turned up a few times. The chain uses TRBV6-2 or TRBV6-3 and TRBJ1-2; TRBD1 is a possible D gene (6 bases). The germline CDR1 and CDR2 sequences are MNHEY and SVGEGT. The CDR3 covers 15 residues. The germline V and J ends were trimmed by 7 bases and 1 base, with 16 bases remaining between them. In nucleotides, the CDR3 is TGTGCCAGCATCAACGGAGGGACAATTAACTATGGCTACACCTTC. Protein product: CASINGGTINYGYTF.

The V and J genes are TRBV6-6 and TRBJ1-4, with TRBD1 matching over 8 bases. The CDR3 has 15 residues. The trim removed 5 bases at V and 11 bases at J, leaving 13 bases unmatched. From germline, CDR1 is MNHNY and CDR2 SVGAGI (reference sequence). The CDR3 spells CASSATGQDSGKLFF. In DNA, the CDR3 is TGTGCCAGCAGTGCTACGGGACAGGACTCCGGGAAACTGTTTTTT.